Listed below are T cell receptor beta chains from one sample, sequenced in a study of siplizumab effects on memory and regulatory T cells. Method: immunoSEQ multiplex PCR; TCRdb's copy keeps in-frame clones and lacks some. The data show approximately 98,000 clones, with about 95% seen just once and 1% to 1.5% held by the top ten. The specimen sequenced was non-Treg CD4+ T cells sorted from blood. The receptors come from a human donor in good health. CDR3s include the opening cysteine and the closing phenylalanine or tryptophan. The D gene is left open where the match is weak. Size is omitted from some rows. Given values are once, few, many or a class for expanded clones.

TRBV29-1	TRBD1	TRBJ2-3	NA	TGCAGCGTTAAATGGGACAGGGGTCGCACAGATACGCAGTATTTT	CSVKWDRGRTDTQYF
TRBV7-9	NA	TRBJ2-7	NA	TGTGCCAGCAGCCTAGGCGTGGCGGGCAGGCGGGGGCTCTCCTACGAGCAGTACTTC	CASSLGVAGRRGLSYEQYF
TRBV29-1	NA	TRBJ2-2	NA	TGCAGCGTTGAAATTGGTTACGGCGGAGTGAACACCGGGGAGCTGTTTTTT	CSVEIGYGGVNTGELFF
TRBV21-1	NA	TRBJ2-3	NA	TGTGCCAGCAGCAAACCAAAATCTTGGGGACTTGATTCCACAGATACGCAGTATTTT	CASSKPKSWGLDSTDTQYF
TRBV5-6	NA	TRBJ2-2	once	TGTGCCAGCAGCTGGGGACCGGGGACCGGGGAGCTGTTTTTT	CASSWGPGTGELFF
TRBV2	NA	TRBJ1-1	NA	TGTGCCAGCAGCAATCAGATGTCTGAAGCTTTCTTT	CASSNQMSEAFF
TRBV29-1	TRBD2	TRBJ2-3	NA	TGCAGCGTTGAAGATATAAAGCTAGCGGGATACACAGATACGCAGTATTTT	CSVEDIKLAGYTDTQYF
TRBV7-2	NA	TRBJ1-1	NA	TGTGCCAGCAGCTTAACCGGCAGGGGCCGAAGGGTGGGCACTGAAGCTTTCTTT	CASSLTGRGRRVGTEAFF
TRBV2	TRBD2	TRBJ2-1	NA	TGTGCCAGCAGGGGCGGGAGATCCTCCTACAATGAGCAGTTCTTC	CASRGGRSSYNEQFF
TRBV28	NA	TRBJ1-5	NA	TGTGCCAGCAGTTTATTTGGGGGCGTTCCGAATCAGCCCCAGCATTTT	CASSLFGGVPNQPQHF
TRBV6-1	TRBD1	TRBJ2-7	NA	TGTGCCAGCAGTGGATCCGGGACAGGGGGTTTCGAGCAGTACTTC	CASSGSGTGGFEQYF
TRBV25-1	NA	TRBJ2-3	NA	TGTGCCAGCAGCGCAATCAATGGGGGTACAGATACGCAGTATTTT	CASSAINGGTDTQYF
TRBV6-4	NA	TRBJ2-1	NA	TGTGCCAGCAGCCCTCTGACGCGATCTACAGGTGAGCAGTTCTTC	CASSPLTRSTGEQFF
TRBV5-5	NA	TRBJ1-1	once	TGTGCCAGCAGCTTAACTCCGGGGATGAACACTGAAGCTTTCTTT	CASSLTPGMNTEAFF
TRBV21-1	NA	TRBJ2-1	NA	TGTGCCAGCAGCAAGGCTAGCGGGAGTGGGTCTAATGAGCAGTTCTTC	CASSKASGSGSNEQFF
TRBV27	TRBD1	TRBJ1-1	NA	TGTGCCAGCAGTTTATCCGACAGGGGTCTGAACACTGAAGCTTTCTTT	CASSLSDRGLNTEAFF
TRBV27	NA	TRBJ2-7	once	TGTGCCAGCAGTTTAGCGGCTCGCTCCTACGAGCAGTACTTC	CASSLAARSYEQYF
TRBV12-2	NA	TRBJ2-1	NA	TGTGCAAGTCGCTTAATAGCGGGACTCTCCTACAATGAGCAGTTCTTC	CASRLIAGLSYNEQFF
TRBV7-9	NA	TRBJ1-6	NA	TGTGCCAGCAGCCCCATACGGGATTATAATTCACCCCTCCACTTT	CASSPIRDYNSPLHF
TRBV28	NA	TRBJ2-7	NA	TGTGCCAGCAGCCGAGTTAACCCTTACGAGCAGTACTTC	CASSRVNPYEQYF
TRBV10-2	NA	TRBJ2-2	NA	TGCGCCAGCAGCCCAACGGGCCCTATCACCGGGGAGCTGTTTTTT	CASSPTGPITGELFF
TRBV7-9	TRBD1	TRBJ2-7	NA	TGTGCCAGCAGCTTAGTTGAGGGGGCGGCCGAGCAGTACTTC	CASSLVEGAAEQYF
TRBV11-2	NA	TRBJ2-6	NA	TGTGCCAGCACCCGGAGCAACTCTGGGGCCAACGTCCTGACTTTC	CASTRSNSGANVLTF
TRBV5-1	TRBD1	TRBJ1-1	once	TGCGCCAGCAGCTTGGCCCCCGGGACAGGCGGTACTGAAGCTTTCTTT	CASSLAPGTGGTEAFF
TRBV29-1	NA	TRBJ2-2	NA	TGCAGCGTCTCGAGGACGGACAACACCGGGGAGCTGTTTTTT	CSVSRTDNTGELFF
TRBV18	TRBD2	TRBJ2-5	NA	TGTGCCAGCTCACCTCGGACTAGCGGGAGGTATGAGACCCAGTACTTC	CASSPRTSGRYETQYF
TRBV5-1	TRBD2	TRBJ2-2	NA	TGCGCCAGCAGCTTTACTAGCGGGAGGAGGACCGGGGAGCTGTTTTTT	CASSFTSGRRTGELFF
TRBV27	NA	TRBJ1-2	once	TGTGCCAGCAGTTTTGTCCGAGGGGGAGGCTACACCTTC	CASSFVRGGGYTF
TRBV7-3	TRBD1	TRBJ2-2	NA	TGTGCCAGCAGCCCAATTACAGGGGCCGGGGAGCTGTTTTTT	CASSPITGAGELFF
TRBV28	NA	TRBJ2-7	NA	TGTGCCAGCAAGAAAGCCCCCTACGAGCAGTACTTC	CASKKAPYEQYF
TRBV5-1	TRBD1	TRBJ1-1	NA	TGCGCCAGCAGCTTCCGGACAGGGACGAACACTGAAGCTTTCTTT	CASSFRTGTNTEAFF
TRBV7-8	NA	TRBJ1-2	once	TGTGCCAGCAGCTTAGACCGGGCTCACCGGACTGGGGGCTACACCTTC	CASSLDRAHRTGGYTF
TRBV5-1	TRBD2	TRBJ2-7	NA	TGCGCCAGCAGCCCCCAGCCTAGCGGGAGGAACCACGAGCAGTACTTC	CASSPQPSGRNHEQYF
TRBV28	TRBD1	TRBJ2-7	NA	TGTGCCAGCAGCCCAGGGGGCTCCAGCCCCTACGAGCAGTACTTC	CASSPGGSSPYEQYF
TRBV19	NA	TRBJ1-2	NA	TGTGCCAGTAGCCCCAGGGAAGCCAACTATGGCTACACCTTC	CASSPREANYGYTF
TRBV5-1	NA	TRBJ2-3	NA	TGCGCCAGCCGACTGTCCGGCGGCGGCGGTACGCAGTATTTT	CASRLSGGGGTQYF
TRBV7-9	NA	TRBJ2-2	NA	TGTGCCAGCAGCTTAGTAGTCGGGGTGGCCGGGGAGCTGTTTTTT	CASSLVVGVAGELFF
TRBV4-1	NA	TRBJ2-4	NA	TGCGCCAGCAGCCAAGACCCAGAATCCGCTAGGTACTTC	CASSQDPESARYF
TRBV2	TRBD2	TRBJ2-7	NA	TGTGCCAGCAGTCGGGCGGGAGGGCCCTACGAGCAGTACTTC	CASSRAGGPYEQYF
TRBV7-2	TRBD1	TRBJ2-7	NA	TGTGCCAGCAGCTTGGCTAGTGGGACAGGGTCCTACGAGCAGTACTTC	CASSLASGTGSYEQYF
TRBV29-1	NA	TRBJ1-3	NA	TGCAGCGCTTCGGACAGACACTCTGGAAACACCATATATTTT	CSASDRHSGNTIYF
TRBV2	TRBD2	TRBJ2-3	NA	TGTGCCAGCAGTGAAGTTGGACTAGCGGGAGCAGATACGCAGTATTTT	CASSEVGLAGADTQYF
TRBV6-1	NA	TRBJ1-1	NA	TGTGCCAGCAGTATCCGAATTCAGAGTGAAGCTTTCTTT	CASSIRIQSEAFF
TRBV28	TRBD1	TRBJ2-5	NA	TGTGCCAGCAGTTTCAGGGGGCCGCAAAAAGAGACCCAGTACTTC	CASSFRGPQKETQYF
TRBV4-1	NA	TRBJ2-5	NA	TGCGCCAGCAGCCAGCCGTTGGAAATACAACCCAATATCCAAGAGACCCAGTACTTC	CASSQPLEIQPNIQETQYF
TRBV6-5	NA	TRBJ1-4	NA	TGTGCCAGCAGTTACATCCGAGGGGGTCAAGGTGAAAAACTGTTTTTT	CASSYIRGGQGEKLFF
TRBV11-3	NA	TRBJ1-3	NA	TGTGCCAGCAGCTTGGGGGAGTACTCTGGAAACACCATATATTTT	CASSLGEYSGNTIYF
TRBV7-9	NA	TRBJ2-7	NA	TGTGCCAGCAGCCTAAACCCCCGGGACACCTCCTACGAGCAGTACTTC	CASSLNPRDTSYEQYF
TRBV13	TRBD2	TRBJ2-7	NA	TGTGCCAGCAGCTCGACTAGCGGGTTCTACGAGCAGTACTTC	CASSSTSGFYEQYF
TRBV10-3	NA	TRBJ1-5	NA	TGTGCCATCAGTGAGCGTCAGGGTCATCAGCCCCAGCATTTT	CAISERQGHQPQHF
TRBV19	TRBD1	TRBJ1-1	NA	TGTGCCAGTAGTGAGGGGACAGGATTCACCCTGAACACTGAAGCTTTCTTT	CASSEGTGFTLNTEAFF
TRBV9	NA	TRBJ2-7	NA	TGTGCCAGCAGCGTAGTAGGGCAAACCTACGAGCAGTACTTC	CASSVVGQTYEQYF
TRBV7-9	NA	TRBJ1-4	NA	TGTGCCAGCAGCTTTTCCCGGGGCAGTAATGAAAAACTGTTTTTT	CASSFSRGSNEKLFF